The 24 T cell receptor beta chains below were found in one sample sequenced in a study of T cells in Graves' hyperthyroidism and ophthalmopathy. RNA transcripts served as the template for amplifying TCR beta CDR3 regions. First-round RT-PCR of the TCR CDR3 relied on the HTBI primer set. A single record per CDR3 protein comes from TCRdb applying MiXCR to the multiplex PCR reads. Among about 600,000 distinct CDR3 sequences, more than 15% were seen once, and the ten largest hold roughly 3.5%. The specimen was blood. These receptors were collected from a woman between 40 and 55 years old with Graves' ophthalmopathy.

Points on this clonotype: This may be a read error: a much more frequent sequence differs by one nucleotide. The J gene is TRBJ2-7, the V gene TRBV7-3; 9 bases match TRBD2. The germline V gene has CDR1 SGHTA and CDR2 FQGTGA. J lost 7 bases, V lost 1 base, and 8 bases had no gene match. The CDR3 is made up of 15 amino acids. This CDR3 reads CASSLMAGGPHEQYF. CDR3 nucleotide sequence: TGTGCCAGCAGCTTAATGGCGGGGGGGCCTCATGAGCAGTACTTC.

The rearrangement joins TRBV28 to TRBJ2-6; D is uncertain. This CDR3 is built from 15 residues. The germline V gene encodes CDR1 MDHEN and CDR2 SYDVKM. The V gene lost 6 bases and the J gene lost 0 bases, with 9 bases spanning the gap. The CDR3 region is CASRTQSSGANVLTF. CDR3 in DNA: TGTGCCAGCAGGACTCAGAGCTCTGGGGCCAACGTCCTGACTTTC.

In its sample, this clonotype was seen many times. The chain couples TRBV2 to TRBJ2-3, with D unclear. CDR1 and CDR2 from the germline V gene are SNHLY and FYNNEI. Trimming shortened V by 0 bases and J by 3 bases, and 7 bases separated the two germline ends. This CDR3 has 14 residues. The CDR3 loop is CASSEALLTDTQYF. The CDR3 nucleotides read TGTGCCAGCAGTGAAGCGCTTCTAACAGATACGCAGTATTTT.

This rearrangement joins TRBV7-9 to TRBJ1-1; D not certain. CDR1 and CDR2 (germline): SEHNR, FQNEAQ (reference sequence). CDR3 length: 16 residues. V was trimmed by 8 bases and J by 1 base, leaving 20 bases between them. In DNA, the CDR3 is TGTGCCAGCGAGATGCTGACCGGGCAGAGGAACACTGAAGCTTTCTTT. It specifies CASEMLTGQRNTEAFF.

This chain uses TRBV2 with TRBJ1-5, with 8 positions matching TRBD1. Germline CDR1 SNHLY, CDR2 FYNNEI. The CDR3 consists of 17 residues. V lost 5 bases to trimming and J lost 0 bases; unmatched junction nucleotides: 9. The CDR3 nucleotides are TGTGCCAGCAGTCTTATGCAGGGGGCTTATAGCAATCAGCCCCAGCATTTT. Its protein product is CASSLMQGAYSNQPQHF. Looking up the rest from reference TRBV2 and TRBJ1-5 gives the full variable domain: EPEVTQTPSHQVTQMGQEVILRCVPISNHLYFYWYRQILGQKVEFLVSFYNNEISEKSEIFDDQFSVERPDGSNFTLKIRSTKLEDSAMYFCASSLMQGAYSNQPQHFGDGTRLSIL.

This clonotype was seen a handful of times. The J gene is TRBJ1-2, the V gene TRBV20-1; 8 bases are a match to TRBD1. Germline V gene data show CDR1 as DFQATT and CDR2 as SNEGSKA (reference sequence). The junction had 1 base not matched to a gene; V was cut back by 1 base and J by 3 bases. The CDR3 loop spans 13 amino acids. This CDR3 is CSARAGGDYGYTF. The DNA of the CDR3 is TGCAGTGCTAGAGCAGGGGGCGACTATGGCTACACCTTC.

This clonotype appeared a few times. This rearrangement joins TRBV7-2 to TRBJ2-3; TRBD2 is a possible D gene (5 bases). This CDR3 is 13 amino acids long. Germline CDR1 reads SGHTA; CDR2 reads FQGNSA. Deletions cut 4 bases from V and 6 bases from J, with 11 bases between. Here the CDR3 reads CASSYGWEDTQYF. CDR3 sequence (DNA): TGTGCCAGCAGCTACGGGTGGGAGGATACGCAGTATTTT.

This clonotype was observed a single time. This sequence may be a read error, since a much larger clone differs from it by one base. The chain carries TRBV5-1 and TRBJ1-2; D unresolved. Germline lookup yields CDR1 SGHRS and CDR2 YFSETQ. This CDR3 has 15 residues. Trimming took off 7 bases at V and 0 bases at J, with 16 bases between the two ends. For the CDR3, the DNA is TGCGCCAGCCGCCCAATGTTCAGCTCTAACTATGGCTACACCTTC. Its translation: CASRPMFSSNYGYTF.

The gene calls are TRBV5-1 and TRBJ2-7, with D perhaps matching TRBD2 (6 bases). Germline lookup yields CDR1 SGHRS and CDR2 YFSETQ. V lost 7 bases, J lost 2 bases, and 16 bases lay in between. The CDR3 is 14 amino acids. The chain's CDR3 is CASGTGSSPYEQYF. DNA for the CDR3: TGCGCCAGCGGTACCGGGAGTTCCCCCTACGAGCAGTACTTC.

This chain connects TRBV4-2 to TRBJ2-5, with D possibly being TRBD2 (5 bases). CDR3 length equals 14 residues. Germline CDR1 is LGHNA and CDR2 is YNFKEQ. V lost 0 bases and J lost 5, with 10 bases in between. Written as DNA, the CDR3 is TGTGCCAGCAGCCAAGATCGGGGTAGTGAGACCCAGTACTTC. The encoded protein is CASSQDRGSETQYF.

This clonotype was counted many times. The chain links TRBV7-3 to TRBJ2-3, with D unclear. With 8 bases removed from V and 1 base from J, the gap between germline ends came to 13 bases. The CDR3 has 14 amino acids. The V gene's germline CDR1 is SGHTA and CDR2 FQGTGA. As DNA, the CDR3 is TGTGCCAGCGCAGTAGACGGGCGCACAGATACGCAGTATTTT. Translated: CASAVDGRTDTQYF.

The rearrangement joins TRBV19 to TRBJ2-1, with TRBD1 matching over 10 bases. Losses at the gene ends were 6 bases for V and 4 bases for J; bases not matched to a gene: 3. The CDR3 totals 14 residues. Germline V gene data show CDR1 as LNHDA and CDR2 as SQIVND (reference sequence). In DNA, the CDR3 is TGTGCCAGTAGAAGGGACAGGGGATACAATGAGCAGTTCTTC. Translation gives CASRRDRGYNEQFF.

The table lists this clonotype with a few counts. The chain combines TRBV6-2 or TRBV6-3 with TRBJ2-5, with 9 bases matching TRBD2. With V trimmed by 7 bases and J by 2 bases, 11 bases remained unmatched. Germline V gives CDR1 MNHEY, CDR2 SVGEGT. The CDR3 is 16 amino acids. The CDR3 here is CASITGLAGRQETQYF. CDR3 in DNA: TGTGCCAGCATCACGGGGCTAGCGGGGCGACAAGAGACCCAGTACTTC.

This sequence joins TRBV7-9 and TRBJ1-4; the D is unclear. The V and J ends lost 5 bases and 8 bases respectively, with 12 bases between them. The germline V gene encodes CDR1 SEHNR and CDR2 FQNEAQ (reference sequence). This CDR3 region has 13 residues. The CDR3 here is CASSKGILEKLFF. As DNA, the CDR3 is TGTGCCAGCAGCAAGGGCATTCTAGAAAAACTGTTTTTT.

At least ten counts were recorded for this clonotype. The chain recombines TRBV11-2 with TRBJ2-5; D not resolved. Germline assignment: CDR1 SGHAT and CDR2 FQNNGV. The CDR3 is 12 residues long. V dropped 2 bases and J dropped 5 bases, with 6 bases sitting between them. The CDR3 spells CASSLNQETQYF. The CDR3 DNA reads as TGTGCCAGCAGCTTAAATCAGGAGACCCAGTACTTC.

The table lists this clonotype with many counts. The chain uses TRBV12-3 or TRBV12-4 and TRBJ2-7; D is possibly TRBD2 (5 bases). The CDR3 loop spans 12 amino acids. V dropped 6 bases and J dropped 7 bases, with 13 bases sitting between them. CDR3 in DNA: TGTGCCAGCAGACTGGACTCCTGGGAGCAGTACTTC. As protein: CASRLDSWEQYF.

This clonotype occurred many times. The chain combines TRBV2 with TRBJ1-2; the D gene is possibly TRBD1 (5 bases). Germline V gene data show CDR1 as SNHLY and CDR2 as FYNNEI. V lost 0 bases and J lost 3, with 8 bases in between. The CDR3 runs to 14 residues. CDR3 in DNA: TGTGCCAGCAGTGAAGCGGCAGGGTACTATGGCTACACCTTC. Protein sequence: CASSEAAGYYGYTF. Using reference TRBV2 and TRBJ1-2 for the parts outside the CDR3, the full variable domain is EPEVTQTPSHQVTQMGQEVILRCVPISNHLYFYWYRQILGQKVEFLVSFYNNEISEKSEIFDDQFSVERPDGSNFTLKIRSTKLEDSAMYFCASSEAAGYYGYTFGSGTRLTVV.

This CDR3 reads CASSPGAGLLGGYTF. The DNA for the CDR3 is TGTGCCAGCAGTCCAGGGGCTGGGCTTTTGGGTGGCTACACCTTC. This chain connects TRBV6-2 or TRBV6-3 to TRBJ1-2; D perhaps matches TRBD1 (6 bases). CDR3 length equals 15 residues. Germline CDR1 reads MNHEY; CDR2 reads SVGEGT. The V and J ends lost 5 bases and 7 bases respectively, with 20 bases between them.

This clonotype was observed many times. V is TRBV3-1 and J is TRBJ1-5; D unresolved. The CDR3 is 15 residues long. Germline CDR1 reads LGHDT; CDR2 reads YNNKEL (reference sequence). Between the trimmed V and J ends, which lost 1 base and 7 bases, there was a span of 14 bases. The CDR3 is CASSQGAGTGQPQHF. The CDR3 DNA is TGTGCCAGCAGCCAAGGGGCGGGCACGGGCCAGCCCCAGCATTTT.

J is TRBJ2-3 and V is TRBV4-1; 14 positions match TRBD2. This CDR3 has 17 amino acids. The ends lost 2 bases at V and 6 bases at J; junction bases unmatched: 7. Germline CDR1 is MGHRA and CDR2 is YSYEKL. The CDR3 nucleotides are TGCGCCAGCAGCCAACGGGGACTAGCGGGGGAGAGCGATACGCAGTATTTT. As protein: CASSQRGLAGESDTQYF.

This clonotype was counted at least ten times. The chain joins TRBV30 to TRBJ2-1; no reliable D call. The V gene lost 5 bases and the J gene lost 0 bases, with 8 bases spanning the gap. Germline V gene lookup returns CDR1 GTSNPN and CDR2 SVGIG (reference sequence). The CDR3 loop spans 13 amino acids. The chain's CDR3 is CAWRVSSYNEQFF. The DNA of the CDR3 is TGTGCCTGGCGGGTGAGCTCCTACAATGAGCAGTTCTTC.

This clonotype showed up many times. This chain uses TRBV18 with TRBJ2-7; TRBD1 aligns across 8 bases. Germline CDR1 reads KGHSH; CDR2 reads LQKENI. V dropped 3 bases and J dropped 2; count of bases not matched to a gene: 9. This CDR3 comprises 16 residues. Here the CDR3 reads CASSPRTGLYAYEQYF. The CDR3 region has the DNA TGTGCCAGCTCACCTCGGACAGGGCTGTACGCCTACGAGCAGTACTTC.

V and J are TRBV20-1 and TRBJ2-7; tentative D call: TRBD2 (5 bases). Germline V lookup: CDR1 DFQATT, CDR2 SNEGSKA (reference sequence). Trimming stripped 4 bases from V and 0 bases from J, with 13 bases between. The CDR3 spans 14 residues. In DNA, the CDR3 is TGCAGTGCTACCAGGACTGCCCACTCCTACGAGCAGTACTTC. It specifies CSATRTAHSYEQYF.

The V and J genes are TRBV5-1 and TRBJ1-2, with 7 bases that match TRBD1. CDR3 length: 15 residues. V shed 1 base and J 7 bases; nucleotides not matched to a gene: 10. CDR1 is SGHRS and CDR2 is YFSETQ in the germline V gene. CDR3 amino acids: CASSLLGGEGAGYTF. The CDR3 bases are TGCGCCAGCAGCTTGCTTGGGGGCGAGGGGGCTGGCTACACCTTC.